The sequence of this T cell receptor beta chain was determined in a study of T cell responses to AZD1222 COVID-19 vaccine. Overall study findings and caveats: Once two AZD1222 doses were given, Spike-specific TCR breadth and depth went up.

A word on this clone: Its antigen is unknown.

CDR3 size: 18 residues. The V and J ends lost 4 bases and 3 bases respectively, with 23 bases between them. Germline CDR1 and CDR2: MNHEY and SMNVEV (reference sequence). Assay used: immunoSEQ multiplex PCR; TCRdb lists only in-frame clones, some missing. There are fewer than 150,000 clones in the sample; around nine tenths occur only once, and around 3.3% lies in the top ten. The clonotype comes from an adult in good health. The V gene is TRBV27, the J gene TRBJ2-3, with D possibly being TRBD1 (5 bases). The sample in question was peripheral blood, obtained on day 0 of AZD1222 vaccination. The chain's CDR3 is CASSCRAGTKVGTDTQYF. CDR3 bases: TGTGCCAGCAGTTGCAGGGCCGGCACAAAGGTAGGTACAGATACGCAGTATTTT.